One sample yielded the 26 T cell receptor beta chains listed below, sequenced in a study of CD8 T cells in Susac syndrome. The RNA input was roughly 0.45 to 1 ug, and it was reverse transcribed with random hexamers. TCRdb fed the immunoSEQ multiplex PCR reads into MiXCR, producing one record per CDR3 protein. The repertoire holds about 60,000 distinct CDR3 sequences, with about 92% as singletons. Material for sequencing was CD8+ T cells from PBMCs. The receptors originated from a human donor in good health.

V and J are TRBV30 and TRBJ2-7; 11 bases are a match to TRBD1. V shed 7 bases and J 6 bases; nucleotides not matched to a gene: 5. The CDR3 consists of 12 residues. CDR1 is GTSNPN, CDR2 SVGIG, per germline (reference sequence). CDR3 bases: TGTGCCTTCGGACAGGGGGCCGGCGAGCAGTACTTC. Its protein product is CAFGQGAGEQYF. Drawing the rest from reference TRBV30 and TRBJ2-7, the complete variable domain is SQTIHQWPATLVQPVGSPLSLECTVEGTSNPNLYWYRQAAGRGLQLLFYSVGIGQISSEVPQNLSASRPQDRQFILSSKKLLLSDSGFYLCAFGQGAGEQYFGPGTRLTVT.

V is TRBV5-1 and J is TRBJ2-7; a weak D match, TRBD1 (6 bases). Germline V gene lookup returns CDR1 SGHRS and CDR2 YFSETQ. The CDR3 spans 13 residues. Between the trimmed V and J ends, which lost 2 bases and 3 bases, there was a span of 9 bases. The CDR3 spells CASSLQQGYEQYF. As DNA, the CDR3 is TGCGCCAGCAGCTTACAACAGGGCTACGAGCAGTACTTC.

The V gene is TRBV29-1, the J gene TRBJ2-5, with TRBD1 as a possible D gene (5 bases). The CDR3 has 15 residues. Trimming removed 2 bases at V and 5 bases at J, with 18 bases between. Germline CDR1 SQVTM, CDR2 ANQGSEA. CDR3 DNA: TGCAGCGTTGAAATACTGAGCAGGGCGCGGGAGACCCAGTACTTC. This translates into CSVEILSRARETQYF.

This chain links TRBV7-8 with TRBJ2-6; D is perhaps TRBD1 (6 bases). V was shortened by 1 base and J by 1 base, with 23 bases between the two germline ends. The CDR3 is 21 amino acids. Germline CDR1 and CDR2: SGHVS and FQNEAQ. Here the CDR3 DNA reads TGTGCCAGCAGCTTAGGATACATGCGTAGGACAGCCATGTCTGGGGCCAACGTCCTGACTTTC. It yields the protein CASSLGYMRRTAMSGANVLTF.

J is TRBJ2-5 and V is TRBV5-4, with D unclear. The CDR3 covers 13 residues. Trimming took off 0 bases at V and 3 bases at J, with 6 bases between the two ends. The germline V gene has CDR1 SGHNT and CDR2 YYREEE (reference sequence). The CDR3 here is CASSLVGEETQYF. CDR3 nucleotide sequence: TGTGCCAGCAGCTTGGTCGGAGAAGAGACCCAGTACTTC.

The table lists this clonotype with a count of one. This chain joins TRBV4-1 and TRBJ2-7; possible D gene TRBD2, 7 bases. Trimming took 2 bases from V and 1 from J, leaving 18 bases between them. CDR1 is MGHRA and CDR2 is YSYEKL in the germline V gene. CDR3 length: 17 amino acids. The CDR3 nucleotides are TGCGCCAGCAGCCAAATTGAATCGGCGGGGGCTTCCTACGAGCAGTACTTC. Its protein is CASSQIESAGASYEQYF.

The rearrangement joins TRBV3-1 to TRBJ2-1; possible D gene TRBD2, 7 bases. From germline, CDR1 is LGHDT and CDR2 YNNKEL (reference sequence). CDR3 length: 13 amino acids. The V end lost 9 bases, the J end lost 15 bases, and 24 bases lay between the germline ends. CDR3 amino acids: CASGIAGGRRPFF. DNA of the CDR3: TGTGCCAGTGGAATCGCCGGGGGGCGGCGGCCGTTCTTC.

CDR3 region: CASSRTGTDYTTNEKLFF. The CDR3 bases are TGTGCCAGTAGTCGGACCGGGACAGACTATACAACTAATGAAAAACTGTTTTTT. The chain combines TRBV19 with TRBJ1-4; 7 bases map to TRBD1. The CDR3 covers 18 residues. With 5 bases clipped from V and 0 bases from J, the junction kept 12 bases outside the gene matches. CDR1 is LNHDA and CDR2 is SQIVND in the germline V gene (reference sequence). Drawing the rest from reference TRBV19 and TRBJ1-4, the complete variable domain is DGGITQSPKYLFRKEGQNVTLSCEQNLNHDAMYWYRQDPGQGLRLIYYSQIVNDFQKGDIAEGYSVSREKKESFPLTVTSAQKNPTAFYLCASSRTGTDYTTNEKLFFGSGTQLSVL.

J is TRBJ2-7 and V is TRBV9; TRBD1 is a possible D gene (6 bases). The CDR3 spans 11 residues. Germline loops: CDR1 SGDLS, CDR2 YYNGEE. V was shortened by 7 bases and J by 5 bases, with 10 bases between the two germline ends. The chain's CDR3 is CASGGGNEQYF. Here the CDR3 DNA reads TGTGCCAGCGGGGGCGGCAACGAGCAGTACTTC. Complete variable domain (other parts from reference TRBV9 and TRBJ2-7): DSGVTQTPKHLITATGQRVTLRCSPRSGDLSVYWYQQSLDQGLQFLIQYYNGEERAKGNILERFSAQQFPDLHSELNLSSLELGDSALYFCASGGGNEQYFGPGTRLTVT.

The chain couples TRBV13 to TRBJ2-7, with D tentatively TRBD1 or TRBD2 (5 bases each). Germline V CDR1 and CDR2: PRHDT, FYEKMQ (reference sequence). V shed 5 bases and J shed 5 bases, with 16 bases lying between them. The CDR3 runs 14 residues. The CDR3 here is CASSPPGRTHEQYF. In DNA, the CDR3 is TGTGCCAGCAGCCCCCCAGGGAGAACCCACGAGCAGTACTTC.

The genes are TRBV9 and TRBJ1-1; 9 nucleotides match TRBD1. Germline V gene lookup returns CDR1 SGDLS and CDR2 YYNGEE. This CDR3 is built from 11 residues. Trimming removed 3 bases from V and 10 bases from J; junction bases left unmatched: 1. The CDR3 DNA reads TGTGCCAGCAGCGGGGGACAGGGAGCTTTCTTT. Translation gives CASSGGQGAFF.

The rearrangement uses TRBV20-1 and TRBJ1-1; a possible D gene is TRBD1 (5 bases). V lost 2 bases to trimming and J lost 3 bases, with 13 bases between them. CDR1 DFQATT and CDR2 SNEGSKA come from the germline V gene (reference sequence). This CDR3 has 14 amino acids. The CDR3 reads CSARLRVGDTEAFF. The CDR3 DNA sequence: TGCAGTGCTAGATTGAGGGTAGGGGACACTGAAGCTTTCTTT.

The chain combines TRBV29-1 with TRBJ2-3; D possibly corresponds to TRBD1 (5 bases). The V gene lost 2 bases and the J gene lost 1 base, with 13 bases spanning the gap. CDR3 length: 15 amino acids. In germline, CDR1 is SQVTM, CDR2 ANQGSEA. The chain's CDR3 is CSVETGGLGTDTQYF. CDR3 DNA sequence: TGCAGCGTTGAAACAGGCGGCCTCGGCACAGATACGCAGTATTTT.

The chain employs TRBV5-1 and TRBJ2-2, with 9 bases identical to TRBD1. The CDR3 is made up of 17 amino acids. Losses at the gene ends were 0 bases for V and 3 bases for J; bases not matched to a gene: 6. Germline V gives CDR1 SGHRS, CDR2 YFSETQ. The CDR3: CASSLGTGGSDTGELFF. DNA of the CDR3: TGCGCCAGCAGCTTGGGTACAGGGGGCTCGGACACCGGGGAGCTGTTTTTT.

V and J are TRBV20-1 and TRBJ2-4, with TRBD1 as a possible D gene (5 bases). CDR1 DFQATT and CDR2 SNEGSKA come from the germline V gene (reference sequence). The V end lost 0 bases, the J end lost 0 bases, and 15 bases lay between the germline ends. The CDR3 contains 17 residues. DNA of the CDR3: TGCAGTGCTAGAGATGGGGAACAGGACATAGCCAAAAACATTCAGTACTTC. As protein: CSARDGEQDIAKNIQYF.

This clonotype has a handful of counts. This rearrangement joins TRBV4-2 to TRBJ1-2; D not resolved. The CDR3 contains 11 residues. V shed 1 base and J shed 8 bases, with 5 bases lying between them. In germline, CDR1 is LGHNA, CDR2 YNFKEQ. The CDR3 region has the DNA TGTGCCAGCAGCCAAGTTGACGGCTACACCTTC. Its translation: CASSQVDGYTF.

The V gene is TRBV25-1, the J gene TRBJ1-1; D is ambiguous. Germline V gene lookup returns CDR1 MGHDK and CDR2 SYGVNS. V shed 1 base and J shed 2 bases, with 14 bases lying between them. The CDR3 has 16 residues. This CDR3 reads CASSESGVGGNTEAFF. The CDR3 bases are TGTGCCAGCAGTGAATCCGGGGTTGGAGGCAACACTGAAGCTTTCTTT.

V is TRBV4-1 and J is TRBJ2-7; perhaps D is TRBD1 or TRBD2 (5 bases each). Trimming cost V 2 bases and J 1 base, with 12 bases left between them. Germline CDR1 MGHRA, CDR2 YSYEKL. The CDR3 loop spans 15 amino acids. The DNA for the CDR3 is TGCGCCAGCAGCCAACAAGGGACGGAATCCTACGAGCAGTACTTC. Protein product: CASSQQGTESYEQYF.

There are a few counts of this clonotype. The rearrangement joins TRBV27 to TRBJ2-7; no firm D call. Germline assignment: CDR1 MNHEY and CDR2 SMNVEV (reference sequence). The length of the CDR3 is 17 residues. Trimming took off 5 bases at V and 2 bases at J, with 22 bases between the two ends. The CDR3 is CASSILSGPKNPYEQYF. CDR3 coding DNA: TGTGCCAGCAGTATCCTATCCGGGCCAAAAAACCCCTACGAGCAGTACTTC.

The chain couples TRBV20-1 to TRBJ2-7; D remains unclear. Trimming removed 1 base at V and 6 bases at J, with 10 bases between. The CDR3 has 12 amino acids. Germline CDR1 DFQATT, CDR2 SNEGSKA (reference sequence). The CDR3 region is CSARGLQSEQYF. In nucleotides, the CDR3 is TGCAGTGCTAGAGGGTTACAGTCCGAGCAGTACTTC.

The rearrangement joins TRBV12-3 or TRBV12-4 to TRBJ2-1; perhaps TRBD1 as D (5 bases). V was trimmed by 5 bases and J by 8 bases, leaving 19 bases between them. The CDR3 has 15 amino acids. The DNA of the CDR3 is TGTGCCAGCAGTACCCCCCCCCAGGGTGGGGATGAGCAGTTCTTC. As protein: CASSTPPQGGDEQFF.

The chain has TRBV5-6 and TRBJ2-1; 11 bases agree with TRBD1. CDR3 length equals 14 residues. Germline trimming cut 4 bases from V and 7 bases from J; bases unmatched to any gene: 4. Germline assignment: CDR1 SGHDT and CDR2 YYEEEE. The CDR3, as DNA: TGTGCCAGCAGCGCGGACAGGGGGCAAAATGAGCAGTTCTTC. Its protein product is CASSADRGQNEQFF.

This sequence joins TRBV5-4 and TRBJ2-7; perhaps TRBD1 as D (5 bases). Germline-derived CDR1 and CDR2 are SGHNT and YYREEE (reference sequence). This CDR3 spans 13 amino acids. Trimming pared 0 bases from V and 3 bases from J, leaving 7 bases between. CDR3 in amino acids: CASSLGQNYEQYF. CDR3 DNA: TGTGCCAGCAGCTTGGGACAGAACTACGAGCAGTACTTC.

In nucleotides, the CDR3 is TGCAGCGTTGTCCCCGGAAGCTCCTACGAGCAGTACTTC. Translating gives CSVVPGSSYEQYF. The chain uses TRBV29-1 and TRBJ2-7; D remains ambiguous. This CDR3 is 13 amino acids long. CDR1 is SQVTM and CDR2 is ANQGSEA in the germline V gene. The V end lost 4 bases, the J end lost 0 bases, and 10 bases lay between the germline ends.

V is TRBV5-4 and J is TRBJ2-1; 8 positions agree with TRBD1. The CDR3 covers 13 residues. With V trimmed by 7 bases and J by 8 bases, 8 bases remained unmatched. The V gene's germline CDR1 is SGHNT and CDR2 YYREEE (reference sequence). The CDR3 nucleotides read TGTGCCAGCGGCCGGACAGGGACCGATGAGCAGTTCTTC. It codes for CASGRTGTDEQFF.

The rearrangement links TRBV29-1 to TRBJ1-2, with TRBD1 as a possible D gene (6 bases). This CDR3 comprises 12 residues. Trimming removed 6 bases from V and 3 bases from J, with 11 bases in between. In germline, CDR1 is SQVTM, CDR2 ANQGSEA. DNA of the CDR3: TGCAGCGTCAAGGGACACCACTATGGCTACACCTTC. It encodes CSVKGHHYGYTF.